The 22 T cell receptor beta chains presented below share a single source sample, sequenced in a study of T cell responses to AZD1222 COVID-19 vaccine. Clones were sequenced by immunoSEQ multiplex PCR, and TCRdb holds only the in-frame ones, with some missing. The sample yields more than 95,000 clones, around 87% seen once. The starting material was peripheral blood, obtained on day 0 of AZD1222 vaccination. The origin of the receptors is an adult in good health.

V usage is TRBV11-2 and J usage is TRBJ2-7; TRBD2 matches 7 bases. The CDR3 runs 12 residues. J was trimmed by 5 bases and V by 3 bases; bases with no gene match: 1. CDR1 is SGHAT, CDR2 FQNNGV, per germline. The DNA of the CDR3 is TGTGCCAGCAGCTTTCTAGCGGACGAGCAGTACTTC. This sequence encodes CASSFLADEQYF. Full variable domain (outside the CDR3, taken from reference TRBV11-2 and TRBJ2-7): EAGVAQSPRYKIIEKRQSVAFWCNPISGHATLYWYQQILGQGPKLLIQFQNNGVVDDSQLPKDRFSAERLKGVDSTLKIQPAKLEDSAVYLCASSFLADEQYFGPGTRLTVT.

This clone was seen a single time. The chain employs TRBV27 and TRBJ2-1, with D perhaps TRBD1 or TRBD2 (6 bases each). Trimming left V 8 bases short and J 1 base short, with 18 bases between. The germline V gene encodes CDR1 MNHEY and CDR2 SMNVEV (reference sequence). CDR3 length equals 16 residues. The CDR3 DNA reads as TGTGCCAGCCGGGGGCGGGACGCGAGGTCCTACAATGAGCAGTTCTTC. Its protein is CASRGRDARSYNEQFF.

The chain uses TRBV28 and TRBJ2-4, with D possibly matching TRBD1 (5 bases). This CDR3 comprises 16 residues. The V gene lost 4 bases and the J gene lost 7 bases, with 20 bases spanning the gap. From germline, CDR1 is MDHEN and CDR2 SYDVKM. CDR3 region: CASSSPSPGISNIQYF. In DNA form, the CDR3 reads TGTGCCAGCAGTTCCCCGAGTCCAGGGATATCGAACATTCAGTACTTC.

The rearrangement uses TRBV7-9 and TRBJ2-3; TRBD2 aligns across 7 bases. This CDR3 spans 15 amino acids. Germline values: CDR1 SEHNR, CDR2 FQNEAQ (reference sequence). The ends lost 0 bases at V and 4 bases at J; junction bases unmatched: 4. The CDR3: CASSLAGGTADTQYF. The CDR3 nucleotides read TGTGCCAGCAGCTTAGCGGGGGGGACGGCAGATACGCAGTATTTT.

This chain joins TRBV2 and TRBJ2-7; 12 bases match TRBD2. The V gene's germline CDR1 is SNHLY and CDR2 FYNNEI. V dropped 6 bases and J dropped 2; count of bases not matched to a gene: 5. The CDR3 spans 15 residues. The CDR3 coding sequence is TGTGCCAGCAGCGGCAGGACTAGCGGGACCTACGAGCAGTACTTC. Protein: CASSGRTSGTYEQYF.

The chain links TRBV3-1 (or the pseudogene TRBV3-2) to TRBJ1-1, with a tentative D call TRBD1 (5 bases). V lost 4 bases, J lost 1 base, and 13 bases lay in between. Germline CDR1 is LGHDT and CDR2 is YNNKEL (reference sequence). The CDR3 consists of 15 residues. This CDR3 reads CASSPTGTANTEAFF. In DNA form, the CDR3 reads TGTGCCAGCAGCCCTACCGGGACGGCGAACACTGAAGCTTTCTTT.

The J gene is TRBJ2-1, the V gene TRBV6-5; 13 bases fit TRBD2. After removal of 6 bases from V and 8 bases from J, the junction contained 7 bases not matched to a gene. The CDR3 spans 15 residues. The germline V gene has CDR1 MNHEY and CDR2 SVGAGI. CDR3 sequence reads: CASSPGLAGVYEQFF. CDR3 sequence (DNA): TGTGCCAGCAGCCCAGGACTAGCGGGAGTATATGAGCAGTTCTTC.

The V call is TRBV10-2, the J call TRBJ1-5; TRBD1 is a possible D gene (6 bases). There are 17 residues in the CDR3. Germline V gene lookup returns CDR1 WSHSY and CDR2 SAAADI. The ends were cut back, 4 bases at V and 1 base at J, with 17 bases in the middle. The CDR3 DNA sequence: TGCGCCAGCAGTGCTACCGGAGGGGGGGACAGCAATCAGCCCCAGCATTTT. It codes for CASSATGGGDSNQPQHF.

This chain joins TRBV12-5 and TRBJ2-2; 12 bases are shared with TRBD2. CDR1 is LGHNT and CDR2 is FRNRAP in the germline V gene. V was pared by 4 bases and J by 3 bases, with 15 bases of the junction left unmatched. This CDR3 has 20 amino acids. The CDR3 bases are TGTGCTAGTGGTTGGACAGGGACTAGCGGGTCCTCTCCTTACACCGGGGAGCTGTTTTTT. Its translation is CASGWTGTSGSSPYTGELFF.

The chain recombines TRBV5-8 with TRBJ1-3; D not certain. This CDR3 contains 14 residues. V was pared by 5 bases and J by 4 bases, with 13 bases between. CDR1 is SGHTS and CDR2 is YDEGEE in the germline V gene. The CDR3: CASRRTELGNTIYF. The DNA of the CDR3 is TGTGCCAGCAGACGAACTGAACTGGGAAACACCATATATTTT.

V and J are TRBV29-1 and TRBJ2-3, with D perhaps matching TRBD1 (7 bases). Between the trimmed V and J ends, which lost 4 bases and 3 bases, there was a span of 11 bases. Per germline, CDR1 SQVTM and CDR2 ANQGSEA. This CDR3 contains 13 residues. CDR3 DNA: TGCAGCGTTGCCCCAGGGGGGACAGATACGCAGTATTTT. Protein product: CSVAPGGTDTQYF.

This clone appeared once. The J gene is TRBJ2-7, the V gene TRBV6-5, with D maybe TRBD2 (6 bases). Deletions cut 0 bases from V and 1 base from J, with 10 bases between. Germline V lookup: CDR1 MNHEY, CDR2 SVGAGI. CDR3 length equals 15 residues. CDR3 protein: CASSYSPSASYEQYF. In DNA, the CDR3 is TGTGCCAGCAGTTACTCGCCTAGCGCATCCTACGAGCAGTACTTC.

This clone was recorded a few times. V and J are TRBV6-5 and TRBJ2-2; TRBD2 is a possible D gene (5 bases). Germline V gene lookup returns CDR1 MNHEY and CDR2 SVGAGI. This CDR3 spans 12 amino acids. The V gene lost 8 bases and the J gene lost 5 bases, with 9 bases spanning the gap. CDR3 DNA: TGTGCCAGCGGGAAGCGGACCGGGGAGCTGTTTTTT. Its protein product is CASGKRTGELFF.

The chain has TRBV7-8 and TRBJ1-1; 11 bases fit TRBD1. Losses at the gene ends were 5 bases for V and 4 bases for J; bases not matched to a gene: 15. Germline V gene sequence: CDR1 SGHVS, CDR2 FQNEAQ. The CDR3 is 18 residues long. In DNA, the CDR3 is TGTGCCAGCAGCCAAGGGGTGCGGACAGGGGGCGAAAGCACTGAAGCTTTCTTT. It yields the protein CASSQGVRTGGESTEAFF.

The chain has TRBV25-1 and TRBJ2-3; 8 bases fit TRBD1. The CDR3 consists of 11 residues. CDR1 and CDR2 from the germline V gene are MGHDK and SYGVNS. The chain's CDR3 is CGTGFADTQYF. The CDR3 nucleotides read TGTGGGACAGGGTTCGCAGATACGCAGTATTTT.

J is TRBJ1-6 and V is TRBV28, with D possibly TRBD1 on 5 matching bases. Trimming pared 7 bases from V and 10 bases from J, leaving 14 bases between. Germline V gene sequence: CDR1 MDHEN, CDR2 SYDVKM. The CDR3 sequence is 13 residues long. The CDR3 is CASMGQGWSPLHF. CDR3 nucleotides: TGTGCCAGCATGGGCCAGGGTTGGTCACCCCTCCACTTT.

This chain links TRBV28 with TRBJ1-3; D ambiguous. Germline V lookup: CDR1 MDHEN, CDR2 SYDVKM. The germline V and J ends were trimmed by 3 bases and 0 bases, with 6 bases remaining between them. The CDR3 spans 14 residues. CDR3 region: CASSLRDSGNTIYF. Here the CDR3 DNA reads TGTGCCAGCAGTTTGAGGGACTCTGGAAACACCATATATTTT.

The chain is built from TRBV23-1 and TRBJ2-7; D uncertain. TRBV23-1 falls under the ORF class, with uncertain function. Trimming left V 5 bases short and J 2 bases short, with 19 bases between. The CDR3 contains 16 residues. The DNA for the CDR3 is TGCGCCAGCAGTGCCCCAGTCCCTTCGAGACCCTACGAGCAGTACTTC. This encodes CASSAPVPSRPYEQYF.

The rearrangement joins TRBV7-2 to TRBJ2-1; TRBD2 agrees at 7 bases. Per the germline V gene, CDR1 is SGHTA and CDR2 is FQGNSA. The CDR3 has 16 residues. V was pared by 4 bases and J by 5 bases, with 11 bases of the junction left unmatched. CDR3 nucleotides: TGTGCCAGCAGCTCTCGACTAGCCGCGAGGGACAATGAGCAGTTCTTC. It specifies CASSSRLAARDNEQFF.

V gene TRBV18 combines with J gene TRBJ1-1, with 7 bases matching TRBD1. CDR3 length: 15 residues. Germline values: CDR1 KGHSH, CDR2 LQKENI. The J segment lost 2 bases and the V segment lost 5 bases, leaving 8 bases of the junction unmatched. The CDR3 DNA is TGTGCCAGCTCATTCTACGGGACAGAAAACACTGAAGCTTTCTTT. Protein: CASSFYGTENTEAFF. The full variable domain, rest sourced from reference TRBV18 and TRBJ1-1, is NAGVMQNPRHLVRRRGQEARLRCSPMKGHSHVYWYRQLPEEGLKFMVYLQKENIIDESGMPKERFSAEFPKEGPSILRIQQVVRGDSAAYFCASSFYGTENTEAFFGQGTRLTVV.

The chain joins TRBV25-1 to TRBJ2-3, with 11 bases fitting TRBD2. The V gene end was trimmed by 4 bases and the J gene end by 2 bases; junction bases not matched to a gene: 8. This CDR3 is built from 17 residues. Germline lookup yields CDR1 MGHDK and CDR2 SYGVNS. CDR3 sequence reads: CASSGLAGRRATDTQYF. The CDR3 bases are TGTGCCAGCAGTGGACTAGCGGGAAGGAGGGCCACAGATACGCAGTATTTT.

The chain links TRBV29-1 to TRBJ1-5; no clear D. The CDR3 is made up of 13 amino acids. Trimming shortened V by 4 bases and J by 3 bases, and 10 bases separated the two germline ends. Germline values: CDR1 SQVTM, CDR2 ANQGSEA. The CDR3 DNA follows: TGCAGCGTTGGGGTAAATGACAATCAGCCCCAGCATTTT. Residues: CSVGVNDNQPQHF. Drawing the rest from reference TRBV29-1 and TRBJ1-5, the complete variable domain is SAVISQKPSRDICQRGTSLTIQCQVDSQVTMMFWYRQQPGQSLTLIATANQGSEATYESGFVIDKFPISRPNLTFSTLTVSNMSPEDSSIYLCSVGVNDNQPQHFGDGTRLSIL.